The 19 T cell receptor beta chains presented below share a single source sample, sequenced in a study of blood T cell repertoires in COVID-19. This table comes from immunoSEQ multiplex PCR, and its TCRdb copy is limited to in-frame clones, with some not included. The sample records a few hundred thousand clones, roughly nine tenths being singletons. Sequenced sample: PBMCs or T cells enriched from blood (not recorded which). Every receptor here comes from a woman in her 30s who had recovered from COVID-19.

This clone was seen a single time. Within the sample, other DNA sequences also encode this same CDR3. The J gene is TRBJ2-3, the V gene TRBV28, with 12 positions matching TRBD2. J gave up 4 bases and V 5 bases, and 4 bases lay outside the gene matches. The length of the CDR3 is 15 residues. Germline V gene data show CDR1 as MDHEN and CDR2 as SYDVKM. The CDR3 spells CASSPRLAGADTQYF. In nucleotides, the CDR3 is TGTGCCAGCAGTCCGCGACTAGCGGGAGCAGATACGCAGTATTTT.

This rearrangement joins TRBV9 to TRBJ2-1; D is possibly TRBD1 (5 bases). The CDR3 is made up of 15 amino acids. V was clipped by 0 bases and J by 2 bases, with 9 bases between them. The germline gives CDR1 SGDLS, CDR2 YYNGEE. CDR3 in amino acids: CASSVALGAYNEQFF. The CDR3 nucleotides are TGTGCCAGCAGCGTAGCTTTAGGGGCCTACAATGAGCAGTTCTTC.

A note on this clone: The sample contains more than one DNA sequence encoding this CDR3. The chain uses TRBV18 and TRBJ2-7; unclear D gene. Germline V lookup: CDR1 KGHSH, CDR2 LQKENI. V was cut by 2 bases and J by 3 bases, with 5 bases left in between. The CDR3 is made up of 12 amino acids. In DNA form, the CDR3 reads TGTGCCAGCTCACCAGCGGACTACGAGCAGTACTTC. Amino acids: CASSPADYEQYF.

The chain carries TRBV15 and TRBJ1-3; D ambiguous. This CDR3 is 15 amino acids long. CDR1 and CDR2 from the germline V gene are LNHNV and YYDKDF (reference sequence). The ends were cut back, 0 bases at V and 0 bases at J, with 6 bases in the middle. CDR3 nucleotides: TGTGCCACCAGCAGAGACCAAGCCTCTGGAAACACCATATATTTT. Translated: CATSRDQASGNTIYF.

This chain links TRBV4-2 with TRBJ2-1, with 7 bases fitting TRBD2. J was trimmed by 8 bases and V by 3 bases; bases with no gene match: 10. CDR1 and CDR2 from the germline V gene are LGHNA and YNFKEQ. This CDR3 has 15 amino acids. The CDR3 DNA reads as TGTGCCAGCAGCCACCTAACGACTAGCCTCGATGAGCAGTTCTTC. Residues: CASSHLTTSLDEQFF.

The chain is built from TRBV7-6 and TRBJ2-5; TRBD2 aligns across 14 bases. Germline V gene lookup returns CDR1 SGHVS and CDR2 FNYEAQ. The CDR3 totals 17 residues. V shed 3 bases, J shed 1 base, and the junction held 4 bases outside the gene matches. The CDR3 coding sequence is TGTGCCAGCAGCTTCCGGGGGACTAGCGGGGGCCAAGAGACCCAGTACTTC. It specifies CASSFRGTSGGQETQYF.

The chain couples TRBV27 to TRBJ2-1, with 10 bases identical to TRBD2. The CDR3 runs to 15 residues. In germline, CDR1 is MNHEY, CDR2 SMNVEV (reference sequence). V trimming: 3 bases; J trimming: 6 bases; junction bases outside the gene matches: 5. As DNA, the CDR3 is TGTGCCAGCAGTTTTCCCAGCGGGGGGGCCAATGAGCAGTTCTTC. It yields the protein CASSFPSGGANEQFF.

In DNA form, the CDR3 reads TGTGCCAGCACTAATAGCGGGACCCCGGGGGAGACCCAGTACTTC. It encodes CASTNSGTPGETQYF. The J gene is TRBJ2-5, the V gene TRBV2; TRBD2 matches 8 bases. This CDR3 spans 15 amino acids. Germline V gene data show CDR1 as SNHLY and CDR2 as FYNNEI. Germline trimming cut 7 bases from V and 5 bases from J; bases unmatched to any gene: 12.

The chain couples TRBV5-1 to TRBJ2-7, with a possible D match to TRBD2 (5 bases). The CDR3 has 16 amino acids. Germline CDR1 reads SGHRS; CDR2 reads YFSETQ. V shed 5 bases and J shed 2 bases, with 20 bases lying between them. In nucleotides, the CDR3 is TGCGCCAGCAGTCTTGATGGACTCTCACCCACCTACGAGCAGTACTTC. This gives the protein CASSLDGLSPTYEQYF. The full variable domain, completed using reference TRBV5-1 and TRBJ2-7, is KAGVTQTPRYLIKTRGQQVTLSCSPISGHRSVSWYQQTPGQGLQFLFEYFSETQRNKGNFPGRFSGRQFSNSRSEMNVSTLELGDSALYLCASSLDGLSPTYEQYFGPGTRLTVT.

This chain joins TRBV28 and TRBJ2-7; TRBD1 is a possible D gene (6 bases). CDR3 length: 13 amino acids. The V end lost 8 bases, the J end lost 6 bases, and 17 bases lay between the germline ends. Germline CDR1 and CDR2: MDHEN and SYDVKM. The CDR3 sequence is CASALGGYGEQYF. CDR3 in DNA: TGTGCCAGCGCGTTAGGGGGTTATGGCGAGCAGTACTTC.

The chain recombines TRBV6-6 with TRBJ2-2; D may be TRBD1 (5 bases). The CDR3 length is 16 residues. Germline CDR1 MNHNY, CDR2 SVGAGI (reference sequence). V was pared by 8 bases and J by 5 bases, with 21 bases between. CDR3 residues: CASRTRVQGSTGELFF. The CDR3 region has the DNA TGTGCCAGCCGCACTCGTGTTCAGGGAAGTACCGGGGAGCTGTTTTTT.

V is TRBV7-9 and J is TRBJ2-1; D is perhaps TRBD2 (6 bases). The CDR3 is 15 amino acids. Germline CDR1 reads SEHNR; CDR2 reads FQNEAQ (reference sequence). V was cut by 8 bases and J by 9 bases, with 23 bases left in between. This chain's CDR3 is CASVPPGLAFGEQFF. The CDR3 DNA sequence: TGTGCCAGCGTCCCCCCGGGACTGGCATTTGGTGAGCAGTTCTTC.

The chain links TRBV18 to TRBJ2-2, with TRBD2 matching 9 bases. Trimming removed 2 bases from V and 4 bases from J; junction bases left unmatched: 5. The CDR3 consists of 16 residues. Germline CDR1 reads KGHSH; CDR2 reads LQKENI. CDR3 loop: CASSPSTAGGTGELFF. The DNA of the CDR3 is TGTGCCAGCTCACCATCCACAGCGGGAGGCACCGGGGAGCTGTTTTTT.

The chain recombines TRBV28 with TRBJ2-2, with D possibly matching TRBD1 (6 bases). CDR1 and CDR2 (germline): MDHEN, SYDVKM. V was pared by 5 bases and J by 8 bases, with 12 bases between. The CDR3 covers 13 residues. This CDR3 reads CASSSAGTGELFF. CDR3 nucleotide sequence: TGTGCCAGCAGTAGCGCCGGGACAGGGGAGCTGTTTTTT.

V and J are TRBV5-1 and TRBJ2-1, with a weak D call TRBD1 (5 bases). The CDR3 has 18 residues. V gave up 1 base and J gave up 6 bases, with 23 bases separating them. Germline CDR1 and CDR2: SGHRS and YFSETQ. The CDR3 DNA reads TGCGCCAGCAGCTTGTCGAATAGGGTGGGGCAGGCTTCCAATGAGCAGTTCTTC. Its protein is CASSLSNRVGQASNEQFF.

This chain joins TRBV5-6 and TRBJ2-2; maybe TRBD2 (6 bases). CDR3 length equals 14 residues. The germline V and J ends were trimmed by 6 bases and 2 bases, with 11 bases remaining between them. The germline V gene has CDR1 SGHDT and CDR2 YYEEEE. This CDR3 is CASTPGVNTGELFF. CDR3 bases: TGTGCCAGCACGCCGGGAGTTAACACCGGGGAGCTGTTTTTT.

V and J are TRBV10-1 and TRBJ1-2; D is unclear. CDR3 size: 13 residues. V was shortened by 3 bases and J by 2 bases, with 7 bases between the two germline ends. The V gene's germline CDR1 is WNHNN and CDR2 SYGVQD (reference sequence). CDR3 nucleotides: TGCGCCAGCAGTGACGACTGGAACTATGGCTACACCTTC. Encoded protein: CASSDDWNYGYTF.

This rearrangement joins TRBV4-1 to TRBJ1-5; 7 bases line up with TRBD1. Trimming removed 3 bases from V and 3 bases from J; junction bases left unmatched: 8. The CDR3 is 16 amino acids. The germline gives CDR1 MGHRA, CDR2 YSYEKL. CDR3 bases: TGCGCCAGCAGCCAGGTCCCAGGGGGGATCAATCAGCCCCAGCATTTT. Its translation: CASSQVPGGINQPQHF.

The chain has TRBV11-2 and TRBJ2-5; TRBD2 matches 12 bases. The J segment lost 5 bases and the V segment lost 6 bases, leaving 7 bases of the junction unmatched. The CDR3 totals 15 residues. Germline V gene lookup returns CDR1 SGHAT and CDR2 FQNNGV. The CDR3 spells CASSLAGGPGETQYF. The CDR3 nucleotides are TGTGCCAGCAGTCTAGCGGGGGGGCCCGGGGAGACCCAGTACTTC.